This note documents a single T cell receptor (beta chain) sequence. The data belong to a study of Ad26.COV2.S vaccination and SARS-CoV-2 variants. Sequencing used immunoSEQ multiplex PCR; TCRdb keeps in-frame clones, though not all of them. The sample shows about 350,000 clones, around 89% of them seen only once. Treatment of the sample: some 19 received Ad26.COV2.S at low or high dose, single or two shots; about 5 received placebo; per-sample allocation not given. On day 63 after the first injection, vaccine and placebo recipients gave samples. Germline V gives CDR1 SGHVS, CDR2 FQNEAQ. V lost 1 base and J 4 bases, leaving 5 bases between the germline ends. The CDR3 covers 12 residues.

This TCR was recovered from a person between 18 and 60 years old who received the Ad26.COV2.S COVID-19 vaccine or a placebo. The J gene is TRBJ2-7, the V gene TRBV7-8; no definite D call. The sample in question was peripheral blood, obtained in a trial of Ad26.COV2.S vaccine versus placebo. Here the CDR3 reads CASSLVSYEQYF. CDR3 DNA: TGTGCCAGCAGCTTAGTAAGTTACGAGCAGTACTTC.